A single sample is the source of the 5 T cell receptor beta chains below, sequenced in a study of CD8+ T cells in alopecia areata. Stated treatment: oral pan-JAK inhibitor, 5-10 mg twice daily. Extraction of RNA preceded its reverse transcription into cDNA, which served as the sequencing template. Repertoires were generated with immunoSEQ multiplex PCR, while TCRdb's copy carries only in-frame clones and drops some. Of approximately 100,000 clones listed, under 90% are singletons. The source was CD8+ T cells sorted from blood, collected around week 30, from a patient treated with tofacitinib. These receptors came from a human donor with alopecia areata.

The chain carries TRBV11-2 and TRBJ2-7; the D call may be TRBD1 or TRBD2 (6 bases each). V lost 8 bases and J lost 3, with 14 bases in between. This CDR3 comprises 13 residues. Germline V gene lookup returns CDR1 SGHAT and CDR2 FQNNGV. Written as DNA, the CDR3 is TGTGCCAGCTCTGTCCGGGGGCTCTACGAGCAGTACTTC. This gives the protein CASSVRGLYEQYF.

The CDR3, as DNA: TGTGCCAGCAGCCTTGACAGGATGAACACTGAAGCTTTCTTT. It codes for CASSLDRMNTEAFF. The chain couples TRBV27 to TRBJ1-1, with D tentatively TRBD1 (6 bases). The CDR3 sequence is 14 residues long. Per the germline V gene, CDR1 is MNHEY and CDR2 is SMNVEV (reference sequence). The V and J ends lost 6 bases and 0 bases respectively, with 11 bases between them.

This rearrangement joins TRBV7-6 to TRBJ2-1; 7 nucleotides align to TRBD2. The germline V gene has CDR1 SGHVS and CDR2 FNYEAQ. The CDR3 runs to 16 residues. V lost 4 bases, J lost 0 bases, and 6 bases stayed unmatched. As DNA, the CDR3 is TGTGCCAGCAGCTCGGTGACTAGCAGCTCCTACAATGAGCAGTTCTTC. Translated: CASSSVTSSSYNEQFF.

CDR3 amino acids: CASGQLNTEAFF. CDR3 sequence (DNA): TGTGCCAGCGGGCAGCTGAACACTGAAGCTTTCTTT. J is TRBJ1-1 and V is TRBV7-9; D gene ambiguous. Germline CDR1 is SEHNR and CDR2 is FQNEAQ (reference sequence). The CDR3 contains 12 residues. Trimming removed 8 bases from V and 0 bases from J, with 7 bases in between. Complete variable domain (other parts from reference TRBV7-9 and TRBJ1-1): DTGVSQNPRHKITKRGQNVTFRCDPISEHNRLYWYRQTLGQGPEFLTYFQNEAQLEKSRLLSDRFSAERPKGSFSTLEIQRTEQGDSAMYLCASGQLNTEAFFGQGTRLTVV.

The chain carries TRBV6-5 and TRBJ1-1; D is uncertain. The V gene lost 0 bases and the J gene lost 4 bases, with 6 bases spanning the gap. Germline V gives CDR1 MNHEY, CDR2 SVGAGI. This CDR3 comprises 13 residues. CDR3 DNA sequence: TGTGCCAGCAGTTACTCGTCCGTCACTGAAGCTTTCTTT. Translating gives CASSYSSVTEAFF.